The 14 T cell receptor beta chains below come from one sample, sequenced in a study of HIV-infected patients and healthy controls (dated by TCRdb to the mid-2010s). Whole blood was used without cell fractionation, so the repertoire reflected all unsorted peripheral T cells. Receptors were amplified or captured by 5' RACE. The sequencing machine was an Illumina MiSeq. Reverse transcription of 400 to 600 ng RNA was performed with SuperScript III using primers directed against the alpha and beta constant regions. Separate alpha and beta chain libraries were made by chain-specific third strand synthesis with multiplexing indices. The raw public reads went through TCRdb reprocessing: fastp at Q25, MiXCR clone calling, in-frame beta chains kept. Under each unique CDR3 protein, matching rows form one entry showing the most common genes and DNA. The sample data list roughly 20,000 distinct CDR3 sequences, and over 9.5% of these were observed just once. The ten largest clones capture approximately 3.3% of the sample.

Material for sequencing was blood. Every receptor here comes from an adult in good health.

This clonotype is medium-sized within its sample. The rearrangement joins TRBV12-3 or TRBV12-4 to TRBJ2-1, with 10 bases matching TRBD2. V shed 5 bases and J 10 bases; nucleotides not matched to a gene: 11. The CDR3 contains 15 residues. For the CDR3, the DNA is TGTGCCAGCAGTCGCCGACTAGCGGGCACAGGGGAGCAGTTCTTC. Translated: CASSRRLAGTGEQFF.

This clonotype was detected ten times or more. The chain is built from TRBV29-1 and TRBJ1-5, with a weak D call TRBD1 (5 bases). V lost 3 bases and J lost 4, with 16 bases in between. The CDR3 loop spans 15 amino acids. Germline CDR1 SQVTM, CDR2 ANQGSEA. The CDR3 region has the DNA TGCAGCGTTGAGTTCGGCCCAGGGTCGAATCAGCCCCAGCATTTT. It is translated as CSVEFGPGSNQPQHF.

The chain carries TRBV20-1 and TRBJ2-7; the match to TRBD2 covers 12 bases. CDR3 length: 14 residues. The V and J ends lost 4 bases and 6 bases, in that order; junction bases with no gene match: 7. Germline lookup yields CDR1 DFQATT and CDR2 SNEGSKA (reference sequence). CDR3 bases: TGCAGTGCTACTCCTAGCGGGAGGGCCCCCGAGCAGTACTTC. Residues: CSATPSGRAPEQYF.

This clonotype is labeled medium-sized. The chain's CDR3 is CASSLGFLASQETQYF. Here the CDR3 DNA reads TGTGCCAGCAGCTTAGGATTCCTAGCGAGCCAAGAGACCCAGTACTTC. The gene calls are TRBV7-8 and TRBJ2-5; weak D call: TRBD2 (6 bases). This CDR3 comprises 16 residues. The ends were cut back, 1 base at V and 1 base at J, with 13 bases in the middle. Germline CDR1 SGHVS, CDR2 FQNEAQ.

This clonotype qualifies as medium-sized. This chain links TRBV29-1 with TRBJ2-7; 9 nucleotides match TRBD1. J lost 7 bases, V lost 5 bases, and 9 bases had no gene match. Germline loops: CDR1 SQVTM, CDR2 ANQGSEA. This CDR3 spans 13 amino acids. The CDR3 protein is CSVRTGGAEEQYF. In DNA form, the CDR3 reads TGCAGCGTTCGCACAGGGGGCGCGGAGGAGCAGTACTTC.

This clonotype was detected ten times or more. The chain has TRBV27 and TRBJ2-7, with 13 bases that match TRBD2. The V segment lost 10 bases and the J segment 9 bases; nucleotides outside the gene matches: 9. The V gene's germline CDR1 is MNHEY and CDR2 SMNVEV (reference sequence). This CDR3 region has 13 residues. The CDR3 DNA is TGTGCCACCCGGACTAGCGGGAGAGTAGGGCAGTACTTC. Encoded protein: CATRTSGRVGQYF.

This clonotype has at least ten counts. A junction end diverges from the germline sequence, so it may reflect a read error. V is TRBV20-1 and J is TRBJ1-2, with a tentative D call TRBD1 (5 bases). The CDR3 covers 14 residues. Germline V gene data show CDR1 as DFQATT and CDR2 as SNEGSKA (reference sequence). The CDR3 bases are TGCAGTGCCAAGCCCCGGAGGGGAGCTTTACTCCGATCCTTC. It yields the protein CSAKPRRGALLRSF.

By share, this clonotype counts as medium-sized. V usage is TRBV20-1 and J usage is TRBJ2-7, with D uncertain. The CDR3 loop spans 12 amino acids. The germline gives CDR1 DFQATT, CDR2 SNEGSKA (reference sequence). The V end was cut by 4 bases, the J end by 3 bases, with 10 bases between. CDR3 in DNA: TGCAGTGCTAACCTGGACGGCTACGAGCAGTACTTC. This translates into CSANLDGYEQYF.

This clonotype was counted ten times or more. J is TRBJ2-5 and V is TRBV12-3 or TRBV12-4; 16 bases fit TRBD2. Trimming took 5 bases from V and 4 from J; bases not matched to a gene: 7. The CDR3 loop spans 17 amino acids. CDR3 nucleotides: TGTGCCAGCAGTCTAGGGGGACTAGCGGGAGGGGGAGAGACCCAGTACTTC. Amino acids: CASSLGGLAGGGETQYF.

This clonotype was seen repeatedly, ten times or more. The chain is built from TRBV12-3 or TRBV12-4 and TRBJ2-3, with 8 nucleotides matching TRBD2. Trimming took 5 bases from V and 6 from J; bases not matched to a gene: 13. The CDR3 spans 16 residues. Here the CDR3 reads CASSPPRREEPDTQYF. CDR3 nucleotides: TGTGCCAGCAGTCCACCCAGGCGGGAGGAACCTGATACGCAGTATTTT.

This clonotype was seen only a few times. The chain combines TRBV6-1 with TRBJ2-1, with a possible D match to TRBD1 (6 bases). This CDR3 spans 16 amino acids. Germline V CDR1 and CDR2: MNHNS, SASEGT. Trimming removed 7 bases from V and 2 bases from J, with 18 bases in between. Written as DNA, the CDR3 is TGTGCCAGCATCAGGGGTGCCCCGAGTACCTACAATGAGCAGTTCTTC. Its translation is CASIRGAPSTYNEQFF.

This clonotype was counted a few times. The chain recombines TRBV6-4 with TRBJ2-1; 7 nucleotides agree with TRBD1. Trimming cost V 2 bases and J 9 bases; bases outside gene matches: 4. The CDR3 is 13 amino acids. Germline-derived CDR1 and CDR2 are MRHNA and SNTAGT. DNA for the CDR3: TGTGCCAGCAGTGACAGGGGGCACGGTGAGCAGTTCTTC. Protein product: CASSDRGHGEQFF.

This clonotype was counted at least ten times. The CDR3 bases are TGTGCCAGCAGCTCCTCCGGGACAGGGGCAGAGACCCAGTACTTC. Translated: CASSSSGTGAETQYF. This chain joins TRBV13 and TRBJ2-5; 10 nucleotides line up with TRBD1. The CDR3 is 15 residues long. The germline V gene has CDR1 PRHDT and CDR2 FYEKMQ (reference sequence). The V gene end was trimmed by 4 bases and the J gene end by 4 bases; junction bases not matched to a gene: 6.

This clonotype was seen ten or more times. The chain couples TRBV6-1 to TRBJ2-5; 7 nucleotides align to TRBD1. The V gene end was trimmed by 4 bases and the J gene end by 0 bases; junction bases not matched to a gene: 5. The CDR3 is 15 residues long. Germline lookup yields CDR1 MNHNS and CDR2 SASEGT. The CDR3 DNA reads as TGTGCCAGCAGTGCCCGACAGGGCTACCAAGAGACCCAGTACTTC. This encodes CASSARQGYQETQYF.